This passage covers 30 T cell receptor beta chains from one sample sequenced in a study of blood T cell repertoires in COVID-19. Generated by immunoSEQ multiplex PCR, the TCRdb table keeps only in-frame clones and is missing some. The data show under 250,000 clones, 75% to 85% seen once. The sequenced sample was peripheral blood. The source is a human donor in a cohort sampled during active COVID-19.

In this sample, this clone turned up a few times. DNA of the CDR3: TGCGCCAGCAGTGAGCCCCTTTCGACAGTCTCCCGAAACACCATATATTTT. The encoded protein is CASSEPLSTVSRNTIYF. The chain combines TRBV10-1 with TRBJ1-3, with a tentative D call TRBD1 (5 bases). The CDR3 consists of 17 residues. V was clipped by 2 bases and J by 5 bases, with 19 bases between them. CDR1 is WNHNN and CDR2 is SYGVQD in the germline V gene (reference sequence).

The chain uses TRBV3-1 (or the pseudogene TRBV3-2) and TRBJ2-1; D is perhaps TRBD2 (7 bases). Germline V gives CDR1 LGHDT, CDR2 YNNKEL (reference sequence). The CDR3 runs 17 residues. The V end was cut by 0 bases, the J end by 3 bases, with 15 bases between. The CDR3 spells CASSQEGAGGLYNEQFF. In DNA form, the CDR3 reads TGTGCCAGCAGCCAAGAGGGAGCCGGGGGGCTCTACAATGAGCAGTTCTTC.

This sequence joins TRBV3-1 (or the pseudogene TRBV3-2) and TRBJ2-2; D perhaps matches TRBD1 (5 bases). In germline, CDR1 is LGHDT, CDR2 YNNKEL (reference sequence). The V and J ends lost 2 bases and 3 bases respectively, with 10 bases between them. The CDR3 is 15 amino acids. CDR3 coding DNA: TGTGCCAGCAGCCAACCCCAGGGATACACCGGGGAGCTGTTTTTT. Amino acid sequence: CASSQPQGYTGELFF.

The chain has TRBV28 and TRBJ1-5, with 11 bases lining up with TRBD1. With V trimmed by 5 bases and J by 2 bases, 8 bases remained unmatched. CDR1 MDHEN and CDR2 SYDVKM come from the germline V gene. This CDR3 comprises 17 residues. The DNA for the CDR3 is TGTGCCAGCAGTCCACGCGGGACAGGGGGAGGCAATCAGCCCCAGCATTTT. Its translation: CASSPRGTGGGNQPQHF. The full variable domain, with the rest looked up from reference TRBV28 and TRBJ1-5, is DVKVTQSSRYLVKRTGEKVFLECVQDMDHENMFWYRQDPGLGLRLIYFSYDVKMKEKGDIPEGYSVSREKKERFSLILESASTNQTSMYLCASSPRGTGGGNQPQHFGDGTRLSIL.

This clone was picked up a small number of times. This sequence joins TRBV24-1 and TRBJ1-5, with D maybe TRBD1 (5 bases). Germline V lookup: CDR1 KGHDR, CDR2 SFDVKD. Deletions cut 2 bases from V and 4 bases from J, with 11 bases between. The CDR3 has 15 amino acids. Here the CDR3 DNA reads TGTGCCACCAGTGATTCAGGGTATGGGAATCAGCCCCAGCATTTT. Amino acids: CATSDSGYGNQPQHF.

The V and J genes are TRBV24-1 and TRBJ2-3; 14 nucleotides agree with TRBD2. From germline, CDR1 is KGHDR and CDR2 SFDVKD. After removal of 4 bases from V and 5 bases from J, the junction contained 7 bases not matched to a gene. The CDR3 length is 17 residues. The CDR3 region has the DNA TGTGCCACCAGTGACCCAGGGACTAGCGGGAGTAAAGATACGCAGTATTTT. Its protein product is CATSDPGTSGSKDTQYF.

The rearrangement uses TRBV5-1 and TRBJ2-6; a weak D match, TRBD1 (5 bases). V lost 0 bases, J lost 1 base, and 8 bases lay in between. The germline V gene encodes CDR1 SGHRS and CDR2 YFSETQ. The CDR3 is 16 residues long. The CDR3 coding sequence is TGCGCCAGCAGCTTGGGACAGTTATCTGGGGCCAACGTCCTGACTTTC. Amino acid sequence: CASSLGQLSGANVLTF. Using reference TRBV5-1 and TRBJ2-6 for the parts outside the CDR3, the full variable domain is KAGVTQTPRYLIKTRGQQVTLSCSPISGHRSVSWYQQTPGQGLQFLFEYFSETQRNKGNFPGRFSGRQFSNSRSEMNVSTLELGDSALYLCASSLGQLSGANVLTFGAGSRLTVL.

This CDR3 reads CASSLSRGGHETQYF. In DNA form, the CDR3 reads TGTGCCAGCAGTCTCTCCCGGGGGGGCCATGAGACCCAGTACTTC. V is TRBV2 and J is TRBJ2-5, with 8 positions matching TRBD2. The germline CDR1 and CDR2 sequences are SNHLY and FYNNEI. Trimming cost V 5 bases and J 5 bases; bases outside gene matches: 10. The CDR3 is 15 amino acids. Looking up the rest from reference TRBV2 and TRBJ2-5 gives the full variable domain: EPEVTQTPSHQVTQMGQEVILRCVPISNHLYFYWYRQILGQKVEFLVSFYNNEISEKSEIFDDQFSVERPDGSNFTLKIRSTKLEDSAMYFCASSLSRGGHETQYFGPGTRLLVL.

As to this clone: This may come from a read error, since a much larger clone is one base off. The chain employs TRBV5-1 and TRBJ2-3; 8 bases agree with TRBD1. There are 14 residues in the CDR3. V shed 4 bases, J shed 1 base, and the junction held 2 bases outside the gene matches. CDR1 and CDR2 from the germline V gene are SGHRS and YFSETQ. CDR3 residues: CASSQGQGTDTQYF. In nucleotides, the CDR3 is TGCGCCAGCAGCCAGGGACAGGGCACAGATACGCAGTATTTT.

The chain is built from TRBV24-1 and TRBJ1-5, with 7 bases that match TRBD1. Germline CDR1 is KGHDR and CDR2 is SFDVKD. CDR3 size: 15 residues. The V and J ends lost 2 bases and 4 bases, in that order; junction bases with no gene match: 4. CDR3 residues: CATSDSGQINQPQHF. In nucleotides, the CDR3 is TGTGCCACCAGTGATTCGGGACAGATTAATCAGCCCCAGCATTTT.

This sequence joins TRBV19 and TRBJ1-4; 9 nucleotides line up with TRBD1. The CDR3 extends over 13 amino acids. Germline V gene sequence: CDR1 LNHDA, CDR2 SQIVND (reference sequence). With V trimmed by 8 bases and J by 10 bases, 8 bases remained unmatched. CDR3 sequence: CASSDRGEGKLFF. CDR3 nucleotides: TGTGCCAGTTCGGACAGGGGAGAGGGAAAACTGTTTTTT.

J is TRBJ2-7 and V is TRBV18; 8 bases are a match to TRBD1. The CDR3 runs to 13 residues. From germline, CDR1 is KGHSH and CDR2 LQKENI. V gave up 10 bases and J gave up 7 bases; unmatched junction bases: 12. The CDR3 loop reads CATLRQGAGEQYF. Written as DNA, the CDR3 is TGTGCCACCCTTCGCCAGGGGGCCGGAGAGCAGTACTTC. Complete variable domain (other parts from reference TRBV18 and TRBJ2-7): NAGVMQNPRHLVRRRGQEARLRCSPMKGHSHVYWYRQLPEEGLKFMVYLQKENIIDESGMPKERFSAEFPKEGPSILRIQQVVRGDSAAYFCATLRQGAGEQYFGPGTRLTVT.

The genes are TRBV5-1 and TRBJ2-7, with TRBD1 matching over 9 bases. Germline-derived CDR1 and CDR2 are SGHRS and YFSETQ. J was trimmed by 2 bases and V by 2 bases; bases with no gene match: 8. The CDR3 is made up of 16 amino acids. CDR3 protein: CASSFRVGTGPYEQYF. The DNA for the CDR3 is TGCGCCAGCAGCTTTAGGGTTGGGACAGGGCCCTACGAGCAGTACTTC.

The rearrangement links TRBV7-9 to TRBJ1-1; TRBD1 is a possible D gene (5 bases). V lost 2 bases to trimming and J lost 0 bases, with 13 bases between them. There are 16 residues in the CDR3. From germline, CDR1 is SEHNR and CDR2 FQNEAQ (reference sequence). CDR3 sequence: CASSLYQGSMNTEAFF. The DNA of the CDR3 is TGTGCCAGCAGCTTATATCAGGGTTCCATGAACACTGAAGCTTTCTTT.

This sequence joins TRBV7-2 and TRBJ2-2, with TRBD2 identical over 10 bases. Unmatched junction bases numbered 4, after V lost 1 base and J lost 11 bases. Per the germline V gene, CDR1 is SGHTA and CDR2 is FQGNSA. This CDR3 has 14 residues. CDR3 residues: CASSLDPSGRELFF. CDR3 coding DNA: TGTGCCAGCAGCTTAGACCCTAGCGGGAGAGAGCTGTTTTTT.

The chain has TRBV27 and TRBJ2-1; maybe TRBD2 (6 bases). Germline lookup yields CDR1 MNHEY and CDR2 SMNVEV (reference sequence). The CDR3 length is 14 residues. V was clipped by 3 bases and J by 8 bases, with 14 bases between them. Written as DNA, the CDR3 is TGTGCCAGCAGTTTCTCTACGGGAGCGTATGAGCAGTTCTTC. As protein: CASSFSTGAYEQFF.

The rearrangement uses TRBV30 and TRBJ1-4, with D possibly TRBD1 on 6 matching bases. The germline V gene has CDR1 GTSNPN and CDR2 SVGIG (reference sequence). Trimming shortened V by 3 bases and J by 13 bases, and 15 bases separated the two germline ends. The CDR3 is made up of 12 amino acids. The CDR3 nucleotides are TGTGCCTGGAGCCCTGACAGGCTTCGACTGTTTTTT. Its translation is CAWSPDRLRLFF. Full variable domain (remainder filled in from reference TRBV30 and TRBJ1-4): SQTIHQWPATLVQPVGSPLSLECTVEGTSNPNLYWYRQAAGRGLQLLFYSVGIGQISSEVPQNLSASRPQDRQFILSSKKLLLSDSGFYLCAWSPDRLRLFFGSGTQLSVL.

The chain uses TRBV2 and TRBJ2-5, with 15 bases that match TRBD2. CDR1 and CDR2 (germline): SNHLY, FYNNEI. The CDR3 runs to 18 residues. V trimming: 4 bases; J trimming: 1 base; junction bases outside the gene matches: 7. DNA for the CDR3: TGTGCCAGCAGTGCCCCCTTGGGACTAGCGGGAGGCCAAGAGACCCAGTACTTC. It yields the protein CASSAPLGLAGGQETQYF.

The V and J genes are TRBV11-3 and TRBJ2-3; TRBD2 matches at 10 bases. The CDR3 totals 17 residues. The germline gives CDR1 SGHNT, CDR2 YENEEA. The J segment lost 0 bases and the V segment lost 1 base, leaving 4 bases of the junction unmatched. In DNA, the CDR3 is TGTGCCAGCAGCTTAGCCCTAGCGGGGGCGAGCACAGATACGCAGTATTTT. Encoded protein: CASSLALAGASTDTQYF.

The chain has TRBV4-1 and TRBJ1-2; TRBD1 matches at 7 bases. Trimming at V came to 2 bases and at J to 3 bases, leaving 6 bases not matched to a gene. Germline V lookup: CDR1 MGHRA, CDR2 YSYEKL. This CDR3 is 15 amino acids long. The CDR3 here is CASSQPWTGDYGYTF. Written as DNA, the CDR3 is TGCGCCAGCAGCCAACCATGGACAGGTGACTATGGCTACACCTTC.

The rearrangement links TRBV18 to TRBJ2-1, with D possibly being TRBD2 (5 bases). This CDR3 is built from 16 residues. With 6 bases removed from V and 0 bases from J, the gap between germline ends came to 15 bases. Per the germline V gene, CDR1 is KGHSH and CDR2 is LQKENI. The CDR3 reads CASSPEKDSSYNEQFF. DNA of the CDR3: TGTGCCAGCTCGCCCGAAAAGGACTCCTCCTACAATGAGCAGTTCTTC.

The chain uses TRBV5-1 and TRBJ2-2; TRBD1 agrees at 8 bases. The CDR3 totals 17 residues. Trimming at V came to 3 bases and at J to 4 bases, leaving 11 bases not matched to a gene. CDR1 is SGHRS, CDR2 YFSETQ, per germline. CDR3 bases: TGCGCCAGCAGCTCCCGGACAGGGAACCCGAGCACCGGGGAGCTGTTTTTT. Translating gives CASSSRTGNPSTGELFF.

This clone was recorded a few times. CDR3 in DNA: TGTGCCAGCAGCCCTGGGGAGCTGTTTTTT. It encodes CASSPGELFF. The chain couples TRBV5-4 to TRBJ2-2; D uncertain. The germline CDR1 and CDR2 sequences are SGHNT and YYREEE (reference sequence). Trimming removed 4 bases at V and 8 bases at J, with 3 bases between. This CDR3 is 10 amino acids long.

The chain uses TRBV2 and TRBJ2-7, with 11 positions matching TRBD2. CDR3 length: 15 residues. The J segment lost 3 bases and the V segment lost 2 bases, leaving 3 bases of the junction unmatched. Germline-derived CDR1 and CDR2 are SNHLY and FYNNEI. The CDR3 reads CASSERTSGHYEQYF. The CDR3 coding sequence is TGTGCCAGCAGTGAAAGGACTAGCGGGCACTACGAGCAGTACTTC. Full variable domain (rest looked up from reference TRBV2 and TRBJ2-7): EPEVTQTPSHQVTQMGQEVILRCVPISNHLYFYWYRQILGQKVEFLVSFYNNEISEKSEIFDDQFSVERPDGSNFTLKIRSTKLEDSAMYFCASSERTSGHYEQYFGPGTRLTVT.

The CDR3: CASSIVRGGYEQYF. In DNA, the CDR3 is TGTGCCAGTAGTATTGTCAGGGGAGGGTACGAGCAGTACTTC. The chain is built from TRBV19 and TRBJ2-7; weak D call: TRBD2 (7 bases). In germline, CDR1 is LNHDA, CDR2 SQIVND (reference sequence). The CDR3 contains 14 residues. Trimming shortened V by 3 bases and J by 4 bases, and 13 bases separated the two germline ends. The variable domain in full, completed from reference TRBV19 and TRBJ2-7, reads DGGITQSPKYLFRKEGQNVTLSCEQNLNHDAMYWYRQDPGQGLRLIYYSQIVNDFQKGDIAEGYSVSREKKESFPLTVTSAQKNPTAFYLCASSIVRGGYEQYFGPGTRLTVT.

The CDR3 spells CASSLSQGKYNEQYF. The CDR3, as DNA: TGTGCCAGCAGCTTAAGTCAGGGGAAGTACAACGAGCAGTACTTC. J is TRBJ2-7 and V is TRBV11-2; possibly TRBD1 for D (6 bases). V was trimmed by 2 bases and J by 5 bases, leaving 16 bases between them. CDR1 SGHAT and CDR2 FQNNGV come from the germline V gene. This CDR3 comprises 15 residues.

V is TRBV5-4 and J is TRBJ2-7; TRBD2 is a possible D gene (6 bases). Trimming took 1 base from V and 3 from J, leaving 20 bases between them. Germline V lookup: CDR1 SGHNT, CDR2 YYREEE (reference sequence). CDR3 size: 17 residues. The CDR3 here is CASSLFGGGSGDYEQYF. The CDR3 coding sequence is TGTGCCAGCAGCTTGTTCGGCGGTGGGTCGGGGGACTACGAGCAGTACTTC. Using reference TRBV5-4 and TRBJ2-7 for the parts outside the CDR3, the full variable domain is ETGVTQSPTHLIKTRGQQVTLRCSSQSGHNTVSWYQQALGQGPQFIFQYYREEENGRGNFPPRFSGLQFPNYSSELNVNALELDDSALYLCASSLFGGGSGDYEQYFGPGTRLTVT.

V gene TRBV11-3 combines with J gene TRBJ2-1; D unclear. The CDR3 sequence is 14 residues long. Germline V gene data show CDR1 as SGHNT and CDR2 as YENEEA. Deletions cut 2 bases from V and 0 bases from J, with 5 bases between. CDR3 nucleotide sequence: TGTGCCAGCAGCTTATCGTCCTCCTACAATGAGCAGTTCTTC. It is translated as CASSLSSSYNEQFF.

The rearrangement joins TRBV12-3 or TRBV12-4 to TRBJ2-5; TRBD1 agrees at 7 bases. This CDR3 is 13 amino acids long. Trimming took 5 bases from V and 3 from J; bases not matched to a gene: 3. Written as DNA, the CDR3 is TGTGCCAGCAGTCTACAGGGGAAAGAGACCCAGTACTTC. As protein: CASSLQGKETQYF.

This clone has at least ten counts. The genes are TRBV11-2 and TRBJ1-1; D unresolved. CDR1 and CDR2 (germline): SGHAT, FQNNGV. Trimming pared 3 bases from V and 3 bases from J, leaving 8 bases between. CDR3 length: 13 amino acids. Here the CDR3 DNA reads TGTGCCAGCAGCTTTAAGAGGGACACTGAAGCTTTCTTT. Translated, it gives CASSFKRDTEAFF.